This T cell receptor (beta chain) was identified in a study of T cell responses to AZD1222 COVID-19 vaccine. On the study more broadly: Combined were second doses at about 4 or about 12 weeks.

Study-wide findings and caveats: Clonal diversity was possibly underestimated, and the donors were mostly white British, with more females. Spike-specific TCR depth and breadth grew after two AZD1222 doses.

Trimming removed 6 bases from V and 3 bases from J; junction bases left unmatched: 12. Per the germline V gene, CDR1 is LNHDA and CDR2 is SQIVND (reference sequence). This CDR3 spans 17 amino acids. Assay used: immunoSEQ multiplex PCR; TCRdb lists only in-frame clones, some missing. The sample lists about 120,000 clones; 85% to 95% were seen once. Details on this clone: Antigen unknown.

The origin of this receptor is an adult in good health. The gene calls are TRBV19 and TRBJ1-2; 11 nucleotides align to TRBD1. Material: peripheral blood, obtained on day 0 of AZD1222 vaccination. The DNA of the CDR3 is TGTGCCAGTAGCTCCGGGACAGGGGGTAGCTTTGACTATGGCTACACCTTC. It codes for CASSSGTGGSFDYGYTF.